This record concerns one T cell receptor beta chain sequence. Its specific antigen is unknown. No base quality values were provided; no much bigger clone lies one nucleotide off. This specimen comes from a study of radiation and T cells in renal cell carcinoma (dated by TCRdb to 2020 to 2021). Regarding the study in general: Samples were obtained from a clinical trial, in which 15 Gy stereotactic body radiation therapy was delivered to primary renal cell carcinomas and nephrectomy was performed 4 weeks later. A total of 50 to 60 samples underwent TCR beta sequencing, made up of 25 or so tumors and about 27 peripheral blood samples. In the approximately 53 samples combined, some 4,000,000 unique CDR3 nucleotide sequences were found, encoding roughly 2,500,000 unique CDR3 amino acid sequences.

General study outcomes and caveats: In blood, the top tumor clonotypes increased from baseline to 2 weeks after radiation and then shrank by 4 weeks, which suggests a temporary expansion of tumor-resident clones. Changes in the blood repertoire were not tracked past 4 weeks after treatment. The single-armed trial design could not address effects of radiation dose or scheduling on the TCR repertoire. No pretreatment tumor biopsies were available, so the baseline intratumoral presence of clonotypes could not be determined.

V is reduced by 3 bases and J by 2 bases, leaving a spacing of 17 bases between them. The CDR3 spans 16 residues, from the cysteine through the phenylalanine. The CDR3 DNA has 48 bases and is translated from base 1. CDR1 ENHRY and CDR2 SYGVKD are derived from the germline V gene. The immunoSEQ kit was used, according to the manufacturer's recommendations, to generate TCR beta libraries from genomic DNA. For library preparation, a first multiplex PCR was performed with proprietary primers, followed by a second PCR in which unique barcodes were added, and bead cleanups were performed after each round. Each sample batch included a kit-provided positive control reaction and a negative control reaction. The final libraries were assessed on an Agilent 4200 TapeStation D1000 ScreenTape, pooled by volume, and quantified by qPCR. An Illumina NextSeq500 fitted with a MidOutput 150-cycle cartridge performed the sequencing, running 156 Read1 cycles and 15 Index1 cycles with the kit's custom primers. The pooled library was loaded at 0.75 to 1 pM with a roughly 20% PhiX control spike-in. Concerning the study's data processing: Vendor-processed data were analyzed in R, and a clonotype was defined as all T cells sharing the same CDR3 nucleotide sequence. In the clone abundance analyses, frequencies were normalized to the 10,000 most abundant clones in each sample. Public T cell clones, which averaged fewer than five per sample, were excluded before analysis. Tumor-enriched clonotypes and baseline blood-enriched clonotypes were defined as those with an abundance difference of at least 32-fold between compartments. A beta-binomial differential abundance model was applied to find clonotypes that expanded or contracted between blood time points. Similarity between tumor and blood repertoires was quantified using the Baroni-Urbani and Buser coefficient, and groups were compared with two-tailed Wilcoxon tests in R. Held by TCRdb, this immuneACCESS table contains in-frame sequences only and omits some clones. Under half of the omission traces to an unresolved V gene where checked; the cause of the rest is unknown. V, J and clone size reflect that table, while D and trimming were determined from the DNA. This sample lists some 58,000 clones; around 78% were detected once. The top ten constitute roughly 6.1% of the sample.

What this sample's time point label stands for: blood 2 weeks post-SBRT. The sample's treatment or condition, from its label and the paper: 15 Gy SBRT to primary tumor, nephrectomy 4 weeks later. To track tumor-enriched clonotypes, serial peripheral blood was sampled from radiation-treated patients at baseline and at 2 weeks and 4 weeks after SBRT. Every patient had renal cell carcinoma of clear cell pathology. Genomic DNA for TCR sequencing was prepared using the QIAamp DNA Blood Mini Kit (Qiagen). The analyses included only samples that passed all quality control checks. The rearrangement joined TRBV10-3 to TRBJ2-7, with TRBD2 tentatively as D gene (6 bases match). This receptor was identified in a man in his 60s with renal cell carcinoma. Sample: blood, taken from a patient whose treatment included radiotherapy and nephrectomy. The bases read TGTGCCATCAGTGACCGACTTTCGGGGGAAGCCTACGAGCAGTACTTC. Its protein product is CAISDRLSGEAYEQYF.